This T cell receptor (beta chain) emerged from a study of CD8+ T cells in alopecia areata. Study in general: Tofacitinib therapy lasting 6 to 18 months was followed by 6 months off drug.

Researchers gathered lesional scalp punch biopsies and peripheral blood from patients with alopecia areata. From PBMCs, CD4+ and CD8+ T cells were sorted. The CDR3 totals 16 residues. The V gene lost 2 bases and the J gene lost 2 bases, with 16 bases spanning the gap. Germline V gene sequence: CDR1 GTSNPN, CDR2 SVGIG (reference sequence). As for this clone: What it binds is not known.

Study results and limitations: Scalp sample sequencing also detects resident alphabeta T cells of normal skin.

Extracted RNA was reverse transcribed, and the resulting cDNA served as sequencing template. The repertoire was sequenced with immunoSEQ multiplex PCR; TCRdb's copy has only in-frame clones and lacks some. The sample consists of about 180,000 clones, 63% of them appearing once. The receptor's source is a human donor with alopecia areata. The sequencing used CD4+ T cells sorted from blood, collected at week 0. The rearrangement links TRBV30 to TRBJ2-4; a weak D match, TRBD1 (5 bases). The CDR3 nucleotides read TGTGCCTGGAGTCCTCAGCTAGGGGTGACCAAAAACATTCAGTACTTC. Amino acid sequence: CAWSPQLGVTKNIQYF.